This T cell receptor (beta chain) was captured in a study of T cell changes during pregnancy in multiple sclerosis. There are 13 residues in the CDR3. The ends lost 4 bases at V and 5 bases at J; junction bases unmatched: 5. Germline values: CDR1 SGHRS, CDR2 YFSETQ. The count of this clone is one. Using immunoSEQ multiplex PCR, the repertoire was profiled, and TCRdb retains in-frame clones only, with some absent. This sample carries fewer than 50,000 clones, approximately 91% of them seen once, and the ten largest clones take roughly 0.53%. Here the sequenced sample was CD4+ T cells from peripheral blood mononuclear cells, taken in the first trimester of pregnancy. The chain is built from TRBV5-1 and TRBJ2-7, with TRBD1 identical over 8 bases. This TCR was recovered from a female donor with multiple sclerosis, enrolled in a pregnancy study. The CDR3: CASSVDRDHEQYF. In DNA, the CDR3 is TGCGCCAGCAGCGTGGACAGGGACCACGAGCAGTACTTC. Supplemented by reference TRBV5-1 and TRBJ2-7, the full variable domain reads KAGVTQTPRYLIKTRGQQVTLSCSPISGHRSVSWYQQTPGQGLQFLFEYFSETQRNKGNFPGRFSGRQFSNSRSEMNVSTLELGDSALYLCASSVDRDHEQYFGPGTRLTVT.